The source of this T cell receptor beta chain is a study of immune cell composition in non-small cell lung cancer. The CDR3 is 12 residues long. Germline V gene lookup returns CDR1 SEHNR and CDR2 FQNEAQ (reference sequence). V lost 0 bases and J lost 4, with 3 bases in between. Here immunoSEQ multiplex PCR was the method, and the copy in TCRdb shows in-frame clones only, minus some. The sample lists 15,000 or so clones, 69% seen once, with under 10% in the top ten. This chain joins TRBV7-9 and TRBJ1-2, with D hard to call. The sequence derives from a human donor with non-small cell lung cancer. The material sequenced was lung tumor tissue. CDR3 amino acids: CASSLASYGYTF. CDR3 DNA sequence: TGTGCCAGCAGCTTAGCCAGCTATGGCTACACCTTC.